This TCR beta chain was profiled in a study of shared clonotypes between healthy human individuals. All donors were healthy HIV-negative adults lacking recent acute infections or vaccinations. The protocol was immunoSEQ multiplex PCR, while the TCRdb copy is restricted to in-frame clones and leaves out a portion. The sample lists about 2,500,000 clones; approximately 92% were seen once. CDR1 and CDR2 (germline): LNHDA, SQIVND (reference sequence). V gave up 6 bases and J gave up 1 base, with 6 bases separating them. This CDR3 is built from 13 residues. The source is a man aged 18 to 35 in good health. The chain combines TRBV19 with TRBJ2-2, with D tentatively TRBD2 (6 bases). The material sequenced was naive CD4+ T cells sorted from blood. Stated subset: CD45RA+ positively selected. CDR3 DNA: TGTGCCAGTAGGGGAGGGAACACCGGGGAGCTGTTTTTT. Translated: CASRGGNTGELFF. Full variable domain (outside the CDR3, taken from reference TRBV19 and TRBJ2-2): DGGITQSPKYLFRKEGQNVTLSCEQNLNHDAMYWYRQDPGQGLRLIYYSQIVNDFQKGDIAEGYSVSREKKESFPLTVTSAQKNPTAFYLCASRGGNTGELFFGEGSRLTVL.